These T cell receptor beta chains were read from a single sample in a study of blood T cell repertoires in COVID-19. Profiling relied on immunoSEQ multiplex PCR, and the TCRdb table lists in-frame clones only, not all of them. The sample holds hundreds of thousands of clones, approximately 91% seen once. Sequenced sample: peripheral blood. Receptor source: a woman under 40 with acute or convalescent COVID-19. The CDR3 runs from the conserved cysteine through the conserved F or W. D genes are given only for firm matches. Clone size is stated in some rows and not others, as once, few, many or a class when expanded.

CDR3 DNA: TGCGCCAGCAGCCAAGATCGAACCGGGACAGCTGTTAATGAAAAACTGTTTTTT
CDR3 protein: CASSQDRTGTAVNEKLFF
V gene: TRBV4-3
J gene: TRBJ1-4
clone size: NA
D gene: TRBD1

CDR3 DNA: TGTGCCACCAGCAGGCCCCCCGGGACCCAGTACTTC
CDR3 protein: CATSRPPGTQYF
V gene: TRBV15
J gene: TRBJ2-5
clone size: NA
D gene: NA

CDR3 DNA: TGTGCCAGCAGCCGCCAGGGGGGAATAGGAAACACCATATATTTT
CDR3 protein: CASSRQGGIGNTIYF
V gene: TRBV6-5
J gene: TRBJ1-3
clone size: NA
D gene: TRBD1

CDR3 DNA: TGTGCCAGCAGCGGAGCGGGCCACAATGAGCAGTTCTTC
CDR3 protein: CASSGAGHNEQFF
V gene: TRBV9
J gene: TRBJ2-1
clone size: NA
D gene: NA

CDR3 DNA: TGTGCCATCCTGGGACAGGGGGCCTGGGAGACCCAGTACTTC
CDR3 protein: CAILGQGAWETQYF
V gene: TRBV2
J gene: TRBJ2-5
clone size: many
D gene: TRBD1

CDR3 DNA: TGTGCCAGCAGCTCATTCCCGGAAAGCGGGAGCTCCTACAATGAGCAGTTCTTC
CDR3 protein: CASSSFPESGSSYNEQFF
V gene: TRBV11-2
J gene: TRBJ2-1
clone size: NA
D gene: TRBD2

CDR3 DNA: TGTGCCAGCAGTTACCTAGCGGGGCCCAAAAACATTCAGTACTTC
CDR3 protein: CASSYLAGPKNIQYF
V gene: TRBV6-5
J gene: TRBJ2-4
clone size: NA
D gene: TRBD2

CDR3 DNA: TGTGCCAGCAGCCTGGACTACATAACCGGGTACGAGCAGTACTTC
CDR3 protein: CASSLDYITGYEQYF
V gene: TRBV14
J gene: TRBJ2-7
clone size: once
D gene: NA

CDR3 DNA: TGTGCCAGCAGCCAAGCGACAGGGTTTGGTGAAAAACTGTTTTTT
CDR3 protein: CASSQATGFGEKLFF
V gene: TRBV14
J gene: TRBJ1-4
clone size: NA
D gene: TRBD1

CDR3 DNA: TGCAGTGCTAGTCTCCTTACGCGGGAGACCCAGTACTTC
CDR3 protein: CSASLLTRETQYF
V gene: TRBV20-1
J gene: TRBJ2-5
clone size: NA
D gene: NA

CDR3 DNA: TGTGCCAGCAGCTTACCCCTAGCGGCCCCTGATAAGCAGTACTTC
CDR3 protein: CASSLPLAAPDKQYF
V gene: TRBV11-2
J gene: TRBJ2-7
clone size: NA
D gene: TRBD2

CDR3 DNA: TGTGCCAGCACGGCGGGCCAACCTCGAGGGGAGACCCAGTACTTC
CDR3 protein: CASTAGQPRGETQYF
V gene: TRBV7-2
J gene: TRBJ2-5
clone size: NA
D gene: NA

CDR3 DNA: TGTGCCAGCAGCTTTCAGGGGGCGAAACAGCCCCAGCATTTT
CDR3 protein: CASSFQGAKQPQHF
V gene: TRBV11-2
J gene: TRBJ1-5
clone size: NA
D gene: TRBD1

CDR3 DNA: TGTGCCAGCAGCTTGACCGGGCAGGGGTCGTCCTACGAGCAGTACTTC
CDR3 protein: CASSLTGQGSSYEQYF
V gene: TRBV7-9
J gene: TRBJ2-7
clone size: NA
D gene: NA

CDR3 DNA: TGTGCCACCAGCAGAGGTTTTAGGACTACGTACCAAGAGACCCAGTACTTC
CDR3 protein: CATSRGFRTTYQETQYF
V gene: TRBV15
J gene: TRBJ2-5
clone size: NA
D gene: NA

CDR3 DNA: TGTGCCAGCAGGGACCGTCAGGGGGGTGAAGCTTTCTTT
CDR3 protein: CASRDRQGGEAFF
V gene: TRBV7-9
J gene: TRBJ1-1
clone size: NA
D gene: TRBD1

CDR3 DNA: TGCAGCGTTGAAGATAAGTCTAGCGGACTCTACGAGCAGTACTTC
CDR3 protein: CSVEDKSSGLYEQYF
V gene: TRBV29-1
J gene: TRBJ2-7
clone size: NA
D gene: TRBD2

CDR3 DNA: TGTGCCAGCAGCATAACAGGGGTCGAGCAGTACTTC
CDR3 protein: CASSITGVEQYF
V gene: TRBV14
J gene: TRBJ2-7
clone size: NA
D gene: TRBD1

CDR3 DNA: TGTGCCAGCAGCTTGTTAGACAGGAAGATCTACGAGCAGTACTTC
CDR3 protein: CASSLLDRKIYEQYF
V gene: TRBV14
J gene: TRBJ2-7
clone size: NA
D gene: NA

CDR3 DNA: TGTGCCAGCAGCTTAGGGGAGTTCCCGAATCAGCCCCAGCATTTT
CDR3 protein: CASSLGEFPNQPQHF
V gene: TRBV7-2
J gene: TRBJ1-5
clone size: NA
D gene: NA

CDR3 DNA: TGCGCCAGCAGCCAAGTTAAGGGGAATTGGTCTGGGGCCAACGTCCTGACTTTC
CDR3 protein: CASSQVKGNWSGANVLTF
V gene: TRBV4-1
J gene: TRBJ2-6
clone size: once
D gene: NA

CDR3 DNA: TGCAGTGCTAGTCCTGGGGGCTACTCCTATGGCTACACCTTC
CDR3 protein: CSASPGGYSYGYTF
V gene: TRBV20-1
J gene: TRBJ1-2
clone size: NA
D gene: NA

CDR3 DNA: TGTGCCAGCAGCTTGGGGGGAGGCCATGAAAAACTGTTTTTT
CDR3 protein: CASSLGGGHEKLFF
V gene: TRBV7-9
J gene: TRBJ1-4
clone size: once
D gene: NA

CDR3 DNA: TGTGCCAGCAGTTGGGACAGGAGACGCACAGATACGCAGTATTTT
CDR3 protein: CASSWDRRRTDTQYF
V gene: TRBV6-2/TRBV6-3
J gene: TRBJ2-3
clone size: NA
D gene: TRBD1

CDR3 DNA: TGTGCCAGCAGCTTAGCGGGGGGTACGGCTCAGCCCCAGCATTTT
CDR3 protein: CASSLAGGTAQPQHF
V gene: TRBV7-9
J gene: TRBJ1-5
clone size: few
D gene: NA

CDR3 DNA: TGTGCCAGCAGCACCGCGGGACAGGTCAATCAGCCCCAGCATTTT
CDR3 protein: CASSTAGQVNQPQHF
V gene: TRBV6-6
J gene: TRBJ1-5
clone size: once
D gene: TRBD1

CDR3 DNA: TGTGCCAGCAGCTTAGATCCCAGGGCCGGCTACACCTTC
CDR3 protein: CASSLDPRAGYTF
V gene: TRBV11-2
J gene: TRBJ1-2
clone size: NA
D gene: NA

CDR3 DNA: TGTGCCAGCAGCCCCCGGGGGGCCACAGATACGCAGTATTTT
CDR3 protein: CASSPRGATDTQYF
V gene: TRBV7-9
J gene: TRBJ2-3
clone size: NA
D gene: NA

CDR3 DNA: TGCAGCATAAACAGGGGTGAAGGCTACACCTTC
CDR3 protein: CSINRGEGYTF
V gene: TRBV29-1
J gene: TRBJ1-2
clone size: NA
D gene: TRBD1